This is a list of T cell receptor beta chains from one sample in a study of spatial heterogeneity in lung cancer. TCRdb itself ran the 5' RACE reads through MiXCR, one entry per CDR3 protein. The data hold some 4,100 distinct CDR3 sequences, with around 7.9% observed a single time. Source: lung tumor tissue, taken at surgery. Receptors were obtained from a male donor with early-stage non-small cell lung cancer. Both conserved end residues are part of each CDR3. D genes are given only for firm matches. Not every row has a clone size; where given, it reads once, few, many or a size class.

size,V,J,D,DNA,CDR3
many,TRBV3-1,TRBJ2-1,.,TGTGCCAGCAGCCGTGGGGGACACCTCTTACACAATGAGCAGTTCTTC,CASSRGGHLLHNEQFF
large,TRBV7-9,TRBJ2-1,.,TGTGCCAGCAGCTTAACGGATTACAATGAGCAGTTCTTC,CASSLTDYNEQFF
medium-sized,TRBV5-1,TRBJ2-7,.,TGCGCCAGCAGCTTACTGGGTCAGTACGAGCAGTACTTC,CASSLLGQYEQYF
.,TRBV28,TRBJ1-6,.,TGTGCCAGCCGAGGGCCAAGGGGTTCACCCCTCCACTTT,CASRGPRGSPLHF
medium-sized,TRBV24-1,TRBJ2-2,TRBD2,TGTGCCACCAGTGATTACTGGACTAGCGAGACCGGGGAGCTGTTTTTT,CATSDYWTSETGELFF
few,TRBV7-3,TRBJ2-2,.,TGTGCCAGCAGCTTAGGACAACCTGGGAACACCGGGGAGCTGTTTTTT,CASSLGQPGNTGELFF
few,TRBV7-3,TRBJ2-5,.,TGTGCCAGCAGCTTGAGGTCCGGGACGGGGGTAGAGACCCAGTACTTC,CASSLRSGTGVETQYF
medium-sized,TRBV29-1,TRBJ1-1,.,TGCAGCGTCGAGGTGCGTACTGAAGCTTTCTTT,CSVEVRTEAFF
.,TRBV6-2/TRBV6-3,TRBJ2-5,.,TGTGCCAGCAGTACCCCGAAGGGTATCCAAGAGACCCAGTACTTC,CASSTPKGIQETQYF
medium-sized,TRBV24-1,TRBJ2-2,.,TGTGCCACTCCGCCGGAAGGGGAAGCCACCGGGGAGCTGTTTTTT,CATPPEGEATGELFF
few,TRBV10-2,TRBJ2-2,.,TGCGCCAGTCGACTAGGCGACACCGGGGAGCTGTTTTTT,CASRLGDTGELFF
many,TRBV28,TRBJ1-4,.,TGTGCCAGCAGTTTCTCAATGCCGGGGTTAGAAAAACTGTTTTTT,CASSFSMPGLEKLFF
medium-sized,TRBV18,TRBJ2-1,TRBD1,TGTGCCAGCTCACCACGAGGGACAGGGGGGTCCAATGAGCAGTTCTTC,CASSPRGTGGSNEQFF
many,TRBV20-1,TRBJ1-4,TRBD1,TGCAGTGCTAGCCGGGACAGGGGCAGAACTAATGAAAAACTGTTTTTT,CSASRDRGRTNEKLFF
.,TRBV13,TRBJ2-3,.,TGTGCCAGCAGCTTAGATCCGTCTAGCACAGATACGCAGTATTTT,CASSLDPSSTDTQYF
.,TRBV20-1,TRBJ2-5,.,TGCAGTGCGCATAGCGAGACCCAGTACTTC,CSAHSETQYF
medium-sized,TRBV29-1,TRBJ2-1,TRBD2,TGCAGCGTTGAAACTAGCGGGAGGACCTACAATGAGCAGTTCTTC,CSVETSGRTYNEQFF
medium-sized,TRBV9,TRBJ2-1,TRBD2,TGTGCCAGCAGCCGAGAATTAGCGGGAGTTAGGGGCAATGAGCAGTTCTTC,CASSRELAGVRGNEQFF
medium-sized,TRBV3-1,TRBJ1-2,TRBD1,TGTGCCAGCAGCCCGTTCGGACAGGACCTCTATGGCTACACCTTC,CASSPFGQDLYGYTF
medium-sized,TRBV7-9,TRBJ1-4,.,TGTGCCAGCAGCCGCAGGGAGAGGGATGAAAAACTGTTTTTT,CASSRRERDEKLFF
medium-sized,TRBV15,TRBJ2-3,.,TGTGCCACGGGGGTCACAGATACGCAGTATTTT,CATGVTDTQYF
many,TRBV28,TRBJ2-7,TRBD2,TGTGCCAGCAGTTTAGGACTAGCGGATTACGAGCAGTACTTC,CASSLGLADYEQYF
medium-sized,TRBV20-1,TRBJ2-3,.,TGCAGTGCTCTCAGGCCAGGCACAGATACGCAGTATTTT,CSALRPGTDTQYF
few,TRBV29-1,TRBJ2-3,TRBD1,TGCAGCACCCCAGGGACAGGGGGTAACACAGATACGCAGTATTTT,CSTPGTGGNTDTQYF
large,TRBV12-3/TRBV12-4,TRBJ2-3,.,TGTGCCAGCAGTTTTCTTGGAAAGGGGCCAGATACGCAGTATTTT,CASSFLGKGPDTQYF
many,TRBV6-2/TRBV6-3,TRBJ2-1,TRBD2,TGTGCCAGCAGTTCCTCGGGACTAGCGGGGGGAAGGAGCTCCTACAATGAGCAGTTCTTC,CASSSSGLAGGRSSYNEQFF
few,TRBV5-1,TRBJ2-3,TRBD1,TGCGCCAGCAGCTTGGCCACAGGGGGTACTAGCACAGATACGCAGTATTTT,CASSLATGGTSTDTQYF
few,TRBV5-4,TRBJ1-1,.,TGTGCCAGCAGCTTCGAGACAAGCAATGAAGCTTTCTTT,CASSFETSNEAFF
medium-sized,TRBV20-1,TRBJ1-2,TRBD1,TGCAGTGCTAGAGATCGGGGACAGGGGCCCCACTATGGCTACACCTTC,CSARDRGQGPHYGYTF
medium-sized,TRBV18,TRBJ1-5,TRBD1,TGTGCCAGCTCACCGCAAGGACAGGGCGCGGGTCAGCCCCAGCATTTT,CASSPQGQGAGQPQHF
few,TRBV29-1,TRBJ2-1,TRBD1,TGCAGCGTGGAAGACAGGGGCCTATACAATGAGCAGTTCTTC,CSVEDRGLYNEQFF
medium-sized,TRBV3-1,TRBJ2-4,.,TGTGCCAGCAGCCAAGAATCCTGGGGTTGGGCCAAAAACATTCAGTACTTC,CASSQESWGWAKNIQYF
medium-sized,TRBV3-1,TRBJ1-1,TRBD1,TGTGCCAGCAGGGGACAGGGGGACACTGAAGCTTTCTTT,CASRGQGDTEAFF
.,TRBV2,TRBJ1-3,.,TGTGCCAGCCGCGCCGGGCCGTCCTCTGGAAACACCATATATTTT,CASRAGPSSGNTIYF
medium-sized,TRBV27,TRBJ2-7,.,TGTGCCAGCAGTACGACGTTTGACAGGATCTACGAGCAGTACTTC,CASSTTFDRIYEQYF
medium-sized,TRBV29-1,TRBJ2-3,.,TGCAGCGCTTACGAGGGAGATACGCAGTATTTT,CSAYEGDTQYF
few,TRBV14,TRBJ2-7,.,TGTGCCAGCAGCCAAGCCCCCTCCTACGAGCAGTACTTC,CASSQAPSYEQYF
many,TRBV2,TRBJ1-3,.,TGTGCCAGCAGTACACCCGGGGCGCGGGGAAACACCATATATTTT,CASSTPGARGNTIYF
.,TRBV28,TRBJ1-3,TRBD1,TGTGCCAGTTCTCCCCCGGGACAGTTGCACTCTGGAAACACCATATATTTT,CASSPPGQLHSGNTIYF
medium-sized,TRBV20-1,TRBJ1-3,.,TGCAGTGCTAGGGAGGGCTCTGGAAACACCATATATTTT,CSAREGSGNTIYF
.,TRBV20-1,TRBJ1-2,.,TGCAGTGCTGAGGACAAATCGGGAGGCTACACCTTC,CSAEDKSGGYTF
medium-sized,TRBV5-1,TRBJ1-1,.,TGCGCCAGCAGCCAGCAGGGGATGAACACTGAAGCTTTCTTT,CASSQQGMNTEAFF
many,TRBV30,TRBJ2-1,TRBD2,TGTGCCTGGAAACCCTGGGGACTAGCGGGCAATGAGCAGTTCTTC,CAWKPWGLAGNEQFF
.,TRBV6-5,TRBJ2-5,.,TGTGCCAGCACCTTCCACCACCGTGGTCCAGTAGGGTGTTCCGAGACCCAGTACTTC,CASTFHHRGPVGCSETQYF
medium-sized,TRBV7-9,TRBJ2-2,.,TGTGCCAGCAGCCCAGGTCTTAACACCGGGGAGCTGTTTTTT,CASSPGLNTGELFF
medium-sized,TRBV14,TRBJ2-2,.,TGTGCCAGCAGCCTTAGGACATCCCGGAACGCCGGGGAGCTGTTTTTT,CASSLRTSRNAGELFF
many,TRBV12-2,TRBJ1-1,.,TGTGCAAGTCGCTTAGCCGGGACAGGGGAATCCACTGAAGCTTTCTTT,CASRLAGTGESTEAFF